These 19 T cell receptor beta chains came from one sample sequenced in a study of PD-L1 blockade in urothelial cancer. Documented time point: pretreatment peripheral blood. Here immunoSEQ multiplex PCR was the method, and the copy in TCRdb shows in-frame clones only, minus some. The table shows around 130,000 clones, with approximately 84% occurring only once. Sequenced material: PBMCs, taken around atezolizumab (anti-PD-L1) treatment. These receptor sequences come from a man aged 50-60 years with urothelial cancer.

The chain links TRBV6-6 to TRBJ2-7; D might be TRBD2 (6 bases). Germline-derived CDR1 and CDR2 are MNHNY and SVGAGI (reference sequence). V lost 5 bases and J 5 bases, leaving 16 bases between the germline ends. The CDR3 contains 14 residues. The CDR3 DNA follows: TGTGCCAGCAGTCCCCGTCACGGAGGGAACGAGCAGTACTTC. This codes for CASSPRHGGNEQYF.

This clone was found once. The chain joins TRBV6-1 to TRBJ2-2; 8 bases fit TRBD1. Germline assignment: CDR1 MNHNS and CDR2 SASEGT. The V segment lost 3 bases and the J segment 10 bases; nucleotides outside the gene matches: 4. The CDR3 runs 13 residues. The CDR3 reads CASSDRQGTELFF. The CDR3 DNA reads TGTGCCAGCAGTGACCGACAGGGGACGGAGCTGTTTTTT.

The rearrangement joins TRBV11-2 to TRBJ1-1; 9 nucleotides line up with TRBD1. Per germline, CDR1 SGHAT and CDR2 FQNNGV. Unmatched junction bases numbered 9, after V lost 1 base and J lost 3 bases. The CDR3 runs 17 residues. CDR3 nucleotides: TGTGCCAGCAGCTTAGTGGGACAGGGACTTAAGGACACTGAAGCTTTCTTT. This translates into CASSLVGQGLKDTEAFF.

The rearrangement joins TRBV5-4 to TRBJ2-7, with 7 nucleotides matching TRBD2. The CDR3 runs to 15 residues. Unmatched junction bases numbered 6, after V lost 0 bases and J lost 3 bases. Germline values: CDR1 SGHNT, CDR2 YYREEE (reference sequence). The CDR3 DNA reads TGTGCCAGCAGCTTGGGGGGGAGGGCCCTCTACGAGCAGTACTTC. Translating it yields CASSLGGRALYEQYF.

V usage is TRBV28 and J usage is TRBJ2-7, with 9 bases that match TRBD2. Germline CDR1 and CDR2: MDHEN and SYDVKM. The CDR3 has 14 amino acids. V was clipped by 4 bases and J by 5 bases; unmatched bases: 6. CDR3 region: CASSSGLASHEQYF. DNA for the CDR3: TGTGCCAGCAGTTCTGGACTAGCGTCTCACGAGCAGTACTTC.

The chain carries TRBV19 and TRBJ1-1, with TRBD1 matching 7 bases. This CDR3 contains 15 residues. The germline V gene has CDR1 LNHDA and CDR2 SQIVND (reference sequence). V lost 2 bases and J lost 3; bases outside the gene matches: 6. The CDR3 bases are TGTGCCAGTAGTATAAGGGGGCGGGCTGACACTGAAGCTTTCTTT. This codes for CASSIRGRADTEAFF.

This CDR3 is CSVETGRGGYTF. The CDR3 nucleotides read TGCAGCGTTGAAACTGGGAGGGGTGGCTACACCTTC. The J gene is TRBJ1-2, the V gene TRBV29-1; perhaps TRBD1 as D (5 bases). Germline assignment: CDR1 SQVTM and CDR2 ANQGSEA. The CDR3 covers 12 residues. Trimming shortened V by 2 bases and J by 7 bases, and 11 bases separated the two germline ends.

The gene calls are TRBV2 and TRBJ2-2; 9 positions match TRBD2. The CDR3 is made up of 14 amino acids. CDR1 is SNHLY, CDR2 FYNNEI, per germline. Germline trimming cut 7 bases from V and 8 bases from J; bases unmatched to any gene: 8. In DNA form, the CDR3 reads TGTGCCAGCACTCGGGGCGGGAGGGCTGGGGAGCTGTTTTTT. Amino acids: CASTRGGRAGELFF. The entire variable domain, with the rest obtained from reference TRBV2 and TRBJ2-2, is as follows: EPEVTQTPSHQVTQMGQEVILRCVPISNHLYFYWYRQILGQKVEFLVSFYNNEISEKSEIFDDQFSVERPDGSNFTLKIRSTKLEDSAMYFCASTRGGRAGELFFGEGSRLTVL.

The V call is TRBV28, the J call TRBJ2-5; a possible D gene is TRBD2 (6 bases). Germline V gene data show CDR1 as MDHEN and CDR2 as SYDVKM. Deletions cut 3 bases from V and 2 bases from J, with 19 bases between. This CDR3 contains 17 residues. CDR3 nucleotide sequence: TGTGCCAGCAGTTTGGGGATACTAGCTTCTGGACAAGAGACCCAGTACTTC. Its protein is CASSLGILASGQETQYF.

The genes are TRBV6-5 and TRBJ1-4; 10 bases agree with TRBD1. Germline V lookup: CDR1 MNHEY, CDR2 SVGAGI. V lost 8 bases and J lost 7; bases outside the gene matches: 10. This CDR3 contains 15 residues. The CDR3 spells CASGADRGRSEKLFF. The CDR3 DNA is TGTGCCAGCGGGGCCGACAGGGGGCGGAGTGAAAAACTGTTTTTT.

The genes are TRBV19 and TRBJ2-7; 9 bases agree with TRBD1. The CDR3 length is 14 residues. Trimming at V came to 5 bases and at J to 2 bases, leaving 4 bases not matched to a gene. Germline lookup yields CDR1 LNHDA and CDR2 SQIVND (reference sequence). Here the CDR3 DNA reads TGTGCCAGTAGTCAGGGACAGGGCCCCTACGAGCAGTACTTC. Translation: CASSQGQGPYEQYF.

V gene TRBV7-8 combines with J gene TRBJ1-2, with D possibly TRBD1 on 5 matching bases. V lost 0 bases, J lost 5 bases, and 13 bases lay in between. The CDR3 sequence is 15 residues long. Per the germline V gene, CDR1 is SGHVS and CDR2 is FQNEAQ. CDR3 in amino acids: CASSLAISAGYGYTF. The CDR3 DNA reads TGTGCCAGCAGCTTAGCGATCTCAGCAGGGTATGGCTACACCTTC.

This clone was observed a single time. The V gene is TRBV6-1, the J gene TRBJ2-7; 7 positions match TRBD2. Per the germline V gene, CDR1 is MNHNS and CDR2 is SASEGT. After removal of 8 bases from V and 4 bases from J, the junction contained 8 bases not matched to a gene. The CDR3 length is 13 residues. CDR3 in amino acids: CASLAGATYEQYF. CDR3 in DNA: TGTGCCAGCCTTGCGGGAGCTACTTACGAGCAGTACTTC.

The chain carries TRBV4-2 and TRBJ2-2; D remains unclear. Germline V CDR1 and CDR2: LGHNA, YNFKEQ. V was cut by 1 base and J by 4 bases, with 10 bases left in between. This CDR3 is 15 amino acids long. In nucleotides, the CDR3 is TGTGCCAGCAGCCAAGGGAGAACGGCCACCGGGGAGCTGTTTTTT. Protein sequence: CASSQGRTATGELFF.

V usage is TRBV7-9 and J usage is TRBJ2-7; 7 bases map to TRBD1. Unmatched junction bases numbered 4, after V lost 3 bases and J lost 2 bases. This CDR3 spans 14 amino acids. CDR1 is SEHNR, CDR2 FQNEAQ, per germline (reference sequence). The CDR3 sequence: CASSFWDRPYEQYF. CDR3 bases: TGTGCCAGCAGCTTTTGGGACAGACCCTACGAGCAGTACTTC.

This sequence joins TRBV19 and TRBJ2-1; 11 nucleotides agree with TRBD2. The V gene's germline CDR1 is LNHDA and CDR2 SQIVND (reference sequence). This CDR3 comprises 16 residues. Trimming took 7 bases from V and 9 from J; bases not matched to a gene: 14. This CDR3 is CASIPATSGTYGEQFF. CDR3 sequence (DNA): TGTGCCAGTATCCCCGCGACTAGCGGGACTTATGGTGAGCAGTTCTTC.

This chain links TRBV18 with TRBJ2-5, with D possibly matching TRBD1 (5 bases). This CDR3 region has 14 residues. V lost 2 bases to trimming and J lost 4 bases, with 11 bases between them. The germline gives CDR1 KGHSH, CDR2 LQKENI. The CDR3 protein is CASSPTGLPETQYF. DNA for the CDR3: TGTGCCAGCTCACCAACAGGTCTCCCAGAGACCCAGTACTTC.

J is TRBJ2-2 and V is TRBV19; 8 positions match TRBD2. V lost 4 bases to trimming and J lost 1 base; unmatched junction nucleotides: 2. The CDR3 has 15 amino acids. From germline, CDR1 is LNHDA and CDR2 SQIVND (reference sequence). In DNA form, the CDR3 reads TGTGCCAGTAGTAAGGGACTAGTGAACACCGGGGAGCTGTTTTTT. Translation gives CASSKGLVNTGELFF. The full variable domain, rest sourced from reference TRBV19 and TRBJ2-2, is DGGITQSPKYLFRKEGQNVTLSCEQNLNHDAMYWYRQDPGQGLRLIYYSQIVNDFQKGDIAEGYSVSREKKESFPLTVTSAQKNPTAFYLCASSKGLVNTGELFFGEGSRLTVL.

V is TRBV7-8 and J is TRBJ2-1, with 12 bases aligning to TRBD2. CDR3 length: 18 amino acids. Losses at the gene ends were 5 bases for V and 4 bases for J; bases not matched to a gene: 12. Per germline, CDR1 SGHVS and CDR2 FQNEAQ. The DNA of the CDR3 is TGTGCCAGCAGCCCTAGCCTGAATGGACTAGCGGGGTACAATGAGCAGTTCTTC. Translated, it gives CASSPSLNGLAGYNEQFF.